This T cell receptor beta chain is drawn from a study of T cells in Graves' hyperthyroidism and ophthalmopathy. Germline V gene data show CDR1 as MNHEY and CDR2 as SMNVEV (reference sequence). V dropped 2 bases and J dropped 2 bases, with 12 bases sitting between them. The CDR3 consists of 15 residues. This clonotype occurred many times. TCR beta CDR3 region amplification was performed from RNA transcripts. Researchers ran a first-round RT-PCR on the TCR CDR3 using the HTBI primer set. TCRdb independently ran MiXCR on the multiplex PCR reads; one entry per CDR3 protein. The table includes about 300,000 distinct CDR3 sequences, around 19% detected once. The study left out patients who had uncontrolled infection, other autoimmune disease, pregnancy or lactation.

The genes are TRBV27 and TRBJ2-5, with D perhaps TRBD1 or TRBD2 (5 bases each). The receptor was derived from a man aged 50-59 years with Graves' ophthalmopathy. Material for sequencing was blood. The CDR3 DNA follows: TGTGCCAGCAGTTTAGAGGGCAGGACACAAGAGACCCAGTACTTC. Encoded protein: CASSLEGRTQETQYF.